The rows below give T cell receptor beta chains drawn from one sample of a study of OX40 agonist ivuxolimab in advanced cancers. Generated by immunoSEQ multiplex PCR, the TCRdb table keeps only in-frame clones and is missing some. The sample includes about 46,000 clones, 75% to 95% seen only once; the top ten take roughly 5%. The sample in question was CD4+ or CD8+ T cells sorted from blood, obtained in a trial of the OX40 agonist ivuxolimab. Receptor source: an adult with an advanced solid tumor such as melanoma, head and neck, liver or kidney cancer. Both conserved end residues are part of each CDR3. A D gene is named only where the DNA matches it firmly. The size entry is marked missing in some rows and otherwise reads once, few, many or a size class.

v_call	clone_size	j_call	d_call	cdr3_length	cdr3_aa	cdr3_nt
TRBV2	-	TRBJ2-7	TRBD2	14	CASRSSGGHYEQYF	TGTGCCAGCAGGTCTAGCGGGGGTCACTACGAGCAGTACTTC
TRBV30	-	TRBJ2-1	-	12	CAWSPVNNEQFF	TGTGCCTGGAGCCCAGTCAACAATGAGCAGTTCTTC
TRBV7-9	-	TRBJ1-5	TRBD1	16	CASSAYRGGSNQPQHF	TGTGCCAGCAGCGCTTACAGGGGTGGGAGCAATCAGCCCCAGCATTTT
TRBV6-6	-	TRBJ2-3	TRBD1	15	CASSQTGGGTDTQYF	TGTGCCAGCAGCCAGACAGGGGGAGGCACAGATACGCAGTATTTT
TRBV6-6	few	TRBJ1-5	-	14	CASSTTWEGQPQHF	TGTGCCAGCAGTACGACTTGGGAGGGTCAGCCCCAGCATTTT
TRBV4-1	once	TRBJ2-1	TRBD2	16	CASSQDRLAGDNEQFF	TGCGCCAGCAGCCAAGATCGACTAGCGGGGGACAATGAGCAGTTCTTC
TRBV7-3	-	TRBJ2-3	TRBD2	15	CASSSLAASTDTQYF	TGTGCCAGCAGCTCCCTAGCGGCTAGCACAGATACGCAGTATTTT
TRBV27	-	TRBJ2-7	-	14	CASRYQMRAYEQYF	TGTGCCAGCAGGTACCAGATGAGGGCCTACGAGCAGTACTTC
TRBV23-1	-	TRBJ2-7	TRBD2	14	CALSGGPIYYEQYF	TGCGCCCTAAGCGGGGGACCCATCTACTACGAGCAGTACTTC
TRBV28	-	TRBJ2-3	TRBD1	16	CASRDRGRLRSDTQYF	TGTGCCAGCAGAGACAGGGGGCGTCTTCGGTCAGATACGCAGTATTTT
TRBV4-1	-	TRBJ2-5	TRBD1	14	CASSQPGQGETQYF	TGCGCCAGCAGCCAGCCGGGACAGGGAGAGACCCAGTACTTC
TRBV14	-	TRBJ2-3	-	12	CASSHVGDTQYF	TGTGCCAGCAGCCATGTAGGGGATACGCAGTATTTT
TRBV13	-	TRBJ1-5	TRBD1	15	CASSLAGGGNQPQHF	TGTGCCAGCAGCTTAGCAGGGGGTGGCAATCAGCCCCAGCATTTT
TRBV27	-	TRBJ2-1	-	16	CASSTSLDVYYNEQFF	TGTGCCAGCAGTACCTCCTTAGACGTTTACTACAATGAGCAGTTCTTC
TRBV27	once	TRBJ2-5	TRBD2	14	CASSSLVGGVTQYF	TGTGCCAGCAGTTCACTAGTGGGAGGGGTGACCCAGTACTTC
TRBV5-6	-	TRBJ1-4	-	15	CASSQSGRMHEKLFF	TGTGCCAGCAGCCAGTCGGGAAGGATGCATGAAAAACTGTTTTTT
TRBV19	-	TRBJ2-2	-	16	CASSITGLRATGELFF	TGTGCCAGTAGTATCACTGGACTCCGCGCCACCGGGGAGCTGTTTTTT
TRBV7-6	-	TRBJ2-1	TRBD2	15	CASSLGLAGGNEQFF	TGTGCCAGCAGCTTGGGACTAGCGGGAGGGAATGAGCAGTTCTTC
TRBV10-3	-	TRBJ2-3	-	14	CAIRDPAGTDTQYF	TGTGCCATCAGAGACCCGGCGGGCACAGATACGCAGTATTTT
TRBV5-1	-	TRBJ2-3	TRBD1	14	CASRGTGYTDTQYF	TGCGCCAGCAGAGGGACAGGGTACACAGATACGCAGTATTTT
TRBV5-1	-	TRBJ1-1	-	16	CASSLGQGWVNTEAFF	TGCGCCAGCAGCTTAGGGCAGGGATGGGTGAACACTGAAGCTTTCTTT
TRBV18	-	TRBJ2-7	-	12	CASSPSNYEQYF	TGTGCCAGCTCACCCTCAAACTACGAGCAGTACTTC
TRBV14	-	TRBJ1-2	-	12	CASSQAPAGYTF	TGTGCCAGCAGCCAAGCTCCAGCCGGCTACACCTTC
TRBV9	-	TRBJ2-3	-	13	CASSVDGTDTQYF	TGTGCCAGCAGCGTAGACGGCACAGATACGCAGTATTTT
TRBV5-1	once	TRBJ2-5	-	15	CASSLEVGSLETQYF	TGCGCCAGCAGCTTGGAGGTCGGGAGTCTGGAGACCCAGTACTTC
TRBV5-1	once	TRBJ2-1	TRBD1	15	CASSLGQGLRDEQFF	TGCGCCAGCAGCTTAGGACAGGGCTTGAGGGATGAGCAGTTCTTC
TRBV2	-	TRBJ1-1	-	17	CASSERPGRIMNTEAFF	TGTGCCAGCAGTGAAAGACCGGGACGGATTATGAACACTGAAGCTTTCTTT
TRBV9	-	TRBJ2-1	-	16	CASSPSGKPAGNEQFF	TGTGCCAGCAGCCCCTCAGGGAAACCGGCGGGGAATGAGCAGTTCTTC
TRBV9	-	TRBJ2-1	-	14	CASSVGQSYNEQFF	TGTGCCAGCAGCGTAGGACAATCCTACAATGAGCAGTTCTTC
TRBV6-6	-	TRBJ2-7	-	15	CASRSDYTYPYEQYF	TGTGCCAGCAGATCGGACTACACTTACCCCTACGAGCAGTACTTC
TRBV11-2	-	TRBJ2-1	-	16	CASSQGGPSSYNEQFF	TGTGCCAGCAGCCAGGGCGGTCCGAGCTCCTACAATGAGCAGTTCTTC
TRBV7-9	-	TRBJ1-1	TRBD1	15	CASSNRQGANTEAFF	TGTGCCAGCAGCAACAGACAGGGAGCCAACACTGAAGCTTTCTTT
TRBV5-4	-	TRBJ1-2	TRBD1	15	CASSGEGQINYGYTF	TGTGCCAGCAGCGGGGAGGGACAGATAAACTATGGCTACACCTTC
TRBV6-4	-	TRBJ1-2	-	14	CASSVVGRHYGYTF	TGTGCCAGCAGTGTGGTGGGAAGACACTATGGCTACACCTTC
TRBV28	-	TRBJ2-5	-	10	CASGTETQYF	TGTGCCAGCGGGACGGAGACCCAGTACTTC
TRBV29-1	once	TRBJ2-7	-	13	CSVEGASTYEQYF	TGCAGCGTTGAGGGGGCTTCGACCTACGAGCAGTACTTC
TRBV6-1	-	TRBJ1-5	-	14	CASIEGDSNQPQHF	TGTGCCAGCATTGAGGGGGATAGCAATCAGCCCCAGCATTTT
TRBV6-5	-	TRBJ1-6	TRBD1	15	CASSQWTGSNSPLHF	TGTGCCAGCAGTCAATGGACAGGGTCTAATTCACCCCTCCACTTT
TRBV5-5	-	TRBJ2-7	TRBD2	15	CASSLVPSGTYEQYF	TGTGCCAGCAGCTTGGTACCTAGCGGAACCTACGAGCAGTACTTC
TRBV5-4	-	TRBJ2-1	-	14	CASSLGGGYNEQFF	TGTGCCAGCAGTTTGGGAGGTGGATATAATGAGCAGTTCTTC
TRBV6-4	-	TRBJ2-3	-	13	CASSLWSTDTQYF	TGTGCCAGCAGTCTGTGGAGCACAGATACGCAGTATTTT
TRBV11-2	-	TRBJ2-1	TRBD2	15	CASSSTLAEGNEQFF	TGTGCCAGCAGCTCTACCCTAGCGGAGGGAAATGAGCAGTTCTTC
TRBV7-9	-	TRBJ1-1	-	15	CASSLELSANTEAFF	TGTGCCAGCAGCTTAGAGTTGAGCGCTAACACTGAAGCTTTCTTT
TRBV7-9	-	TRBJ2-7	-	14	CASSLNPVEYEQYF	TGTGCCAGCTCACTTAACCCGGTTGAGTACGAGCAGTACTTC
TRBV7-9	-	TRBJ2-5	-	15	CASSPHSRNQETQYF	TGTGCCAGCAGCCCCCATTCTCGGAATCAAGAGACCCAGTACTTC
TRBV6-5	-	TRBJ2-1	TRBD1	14	CASRRTGVRNEQFF	TGTGCCAGCAGGCGGACAGGGGTAAGGAATGAGCAGTTCTTC
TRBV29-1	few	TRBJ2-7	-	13	CSVGSTGAIEQYF	TGCAGCGTCGGATCGACAGGAGCCATCGAGCAGTACTTC
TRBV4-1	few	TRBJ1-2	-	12	CASSFGPYGYTF	TGCGCCAGCAGCTTCGGTCCGTATGGCTACACCTTC
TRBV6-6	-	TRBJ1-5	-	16	CASSYFPGDERQPQHF	TGTGCCAGCAGTTACTTCCCCGGGGACGAACGTCAGCCCCAGCATTTT
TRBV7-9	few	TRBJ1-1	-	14	CASSPLGESTEAFF	TGTGCCAGCAGCCCACTTGGGGAGTCCACTGAAGCTTTCTTT
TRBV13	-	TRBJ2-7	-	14	CASSLEGEKGEQYF	TGTGCCAGCAGCTTAGAGGGGGAGAAGGGAGAGCAGTACTTC
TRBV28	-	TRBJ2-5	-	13	CASSSYEGETQYF	TGTGCCAGCAGCTCATACGAGGGAGAGACCCAGTACTTC
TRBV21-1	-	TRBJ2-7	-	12	CASSKEEDEQYF	TGTGCCAGCAGCAAAGAGGAGGACGAGCAGTACTTC
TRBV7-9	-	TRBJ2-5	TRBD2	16	CASSSSTSETQETQYF	TGTGCCAGCAGCTCATCGACTAGCGAGACCCAAGAGACCCAGTACTTC
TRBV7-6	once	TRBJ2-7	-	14	CASSTGGTAYEQYF	TGTGCCAGCAGCACGGGCGGGACAGCCTACGAGCAGTACTTC